The T cell receptor (beta chain) under discussion was sequenced for a study of blood T cell repertoires in COVID-19. Profiling relied on immunoSEQ multiplex PCR, and the TCRdb table lists in-frame clones only, not all of them. Of roughly 150,000 clones listed, 83% were seen once; the top ten hold roughly 2%. CDR3 length equals 16 residues. V lost 4 bases to trimming and J lost 9 bases; unmatched junction nucleotides: 15. The germline gives CDR1 GTSNPN, CDR2 SVGIG (reference sequence). This clone came up many times. This chain links TRBV30 with TRBJ1-6; 7 nucleotides agree with TRBD1. The TCR sequence derives from an elderly woman with acute or convalescent COVID-19. Sequenced: peripheral blood. The DNA of the CDR3 is TGTGCCTGGAAAGAACAGGGGCTCCACGCCGGTTCACCCCTCCACTTT. It encodes CAWKEQGLHAGSPLHF.